This T cell receptor (beta chain) was retrieved from a study of T cell repertoires in cytomegalovirus infection. CDR3 length: 15 amino acids. J was trimmed by 2 bases and V by 5 bases; bases with no gene match: 6. Germline lookup yields CDR1 ENHRY and CDR2 SYGVKD. TCRdb ran MiXCR on the reads and lists one entry per CDR3 protein. Here the sample spans about 400,000 distinct CDR3 sequences, 15% to 20% being singletons. V usage is TRBV10-3 and J usage is TRBJ2-3, with 8 bases aligning to TRBD2. The source is a human donor in good health (CMV status not recorded). Some clones in this sample may be carry-over from other donors' samples. Input material: PBMCs. The CDR3 is CAISYCGGSTDTQYF. The CDR3 bases are TGTGCCATCAGTTACTGCGGGGGGTCCACAGATACGCAGTATTTT.